This section outlines one T cell receptor beta chain sequence together with its context. The data belong to a study of T cells after yellow fever vaccination. TCRdb fed the 5' RACE reads into MiXCR, producing one record per CDR3 protein. The sample includes roughly 150,000 distinct CDR3 sequences, approximately 6.6% of them seen just once. The CDR3 has 15 amino acids. Germline loops: CDR1 DFQATT, CDR2 SNEGSKA (reference sequence). V was cut by 0 bases and J by 8 bases, with 16 bases left in between. The chain couples TRBV20-1 to TRBJ2-2, with D perhaps TRBD2 (6 bases). Sequences were derived from CD4+ T cells sorted from PBMCs, sampled 10 days after the yellow fever booster vaccination. This TCR was recovered from a man younger than 45 who received the YFV17D yellow fever vaccine. CDR3 sequence: CSARDIGTGAGELFF. The CDR3 DNA is TGCAGTGCTAGAGATATAGGGACGGGAGCGGGGGAGCTGTTTTTT.